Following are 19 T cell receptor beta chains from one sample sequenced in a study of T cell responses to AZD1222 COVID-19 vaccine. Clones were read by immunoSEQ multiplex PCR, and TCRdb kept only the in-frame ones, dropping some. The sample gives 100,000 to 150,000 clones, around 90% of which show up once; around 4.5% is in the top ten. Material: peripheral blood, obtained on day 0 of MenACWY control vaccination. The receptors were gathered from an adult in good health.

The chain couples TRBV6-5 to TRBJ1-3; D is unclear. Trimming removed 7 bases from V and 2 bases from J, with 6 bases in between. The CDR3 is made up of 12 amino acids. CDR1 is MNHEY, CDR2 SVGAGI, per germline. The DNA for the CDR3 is TGTGCCAGCACGGACCCTGGAAACACCATATATTTT. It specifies CASTDPGNTIYF.

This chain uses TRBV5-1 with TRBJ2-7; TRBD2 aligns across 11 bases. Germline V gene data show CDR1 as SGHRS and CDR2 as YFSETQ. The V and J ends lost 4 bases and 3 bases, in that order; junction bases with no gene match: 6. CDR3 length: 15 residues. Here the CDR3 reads CASSPGLAESYEQYF. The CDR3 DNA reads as TGCGCCAGCAGCCCGGGACTAGCGGAGAGCTACGAGCAGTACTTC.

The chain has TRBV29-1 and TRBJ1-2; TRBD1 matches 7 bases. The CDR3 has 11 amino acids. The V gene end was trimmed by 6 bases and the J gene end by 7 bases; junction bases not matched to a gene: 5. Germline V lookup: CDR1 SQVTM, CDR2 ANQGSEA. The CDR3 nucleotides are TGCAGCGTCCGACAGGGCCGTGGCTACACCTTC. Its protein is CSVRQGRGYTF.

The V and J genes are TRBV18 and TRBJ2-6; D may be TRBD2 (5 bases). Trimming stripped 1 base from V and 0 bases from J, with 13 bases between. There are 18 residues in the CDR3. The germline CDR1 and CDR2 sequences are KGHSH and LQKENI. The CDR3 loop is CASSPLVMGSSGANVLTF. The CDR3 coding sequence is TGTGCCAGCTCACCACTGGTGATGGGGAGCTCTGGGGCCAACGTCCTGACTTTC. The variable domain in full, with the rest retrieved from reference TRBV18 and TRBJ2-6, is NAGVMQNPRHLVRRRGQEARLRCSPMKGHSHVYWYRQLPEEGLKFMVYLQKENIIDESGMPKERFSAEFPKEGPSILRIQQVVRGDSAAYFCASSPLVMGSSGANVLTFGAGSRLTVL.

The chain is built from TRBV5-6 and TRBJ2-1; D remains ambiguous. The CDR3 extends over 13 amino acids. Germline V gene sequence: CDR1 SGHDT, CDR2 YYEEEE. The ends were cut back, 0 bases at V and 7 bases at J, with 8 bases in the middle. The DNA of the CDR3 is TGTGCCAGCAGCTTGGTTTATGGAAATGAGCAGTTCTTC. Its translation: CASSLVYGNEQFF.

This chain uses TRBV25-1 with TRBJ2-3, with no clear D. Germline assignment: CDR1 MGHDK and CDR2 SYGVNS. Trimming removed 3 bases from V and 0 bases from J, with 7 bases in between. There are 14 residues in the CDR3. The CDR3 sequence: CASSDDRSTDTQYF. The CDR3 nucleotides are TGTGCCAGCAGTGACGACCGAAGCACAGATACGCAGTATTTT.

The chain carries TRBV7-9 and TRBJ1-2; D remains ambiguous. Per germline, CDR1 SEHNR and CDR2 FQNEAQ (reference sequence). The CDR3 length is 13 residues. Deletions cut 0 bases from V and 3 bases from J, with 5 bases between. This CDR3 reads CASSLATDYGYTF. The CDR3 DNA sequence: TGTGCCAGCAGCTTAGCGACCGACTATGGCTACACCTTC.

The CDR3 region is CASSLGAPRRETQYF. CDR3 bases: TGCGCCAGCAGCTTAGGCGCCCCCAGGAGAGAGACCCAGTACTTC. J is TRBJ2-5 and V is TRBV5-1; D call uncertain. Germline V gene sequence: CDR1 SGHRS, CDR2 YFSETQ. V was clipped by 2 bases and J by 4 bases, with 15 bases between them. This CDR3 spans 15 amino acids.

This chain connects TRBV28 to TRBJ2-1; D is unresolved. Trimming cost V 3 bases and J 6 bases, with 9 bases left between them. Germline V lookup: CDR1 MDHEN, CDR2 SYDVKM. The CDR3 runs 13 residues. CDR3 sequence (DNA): TGTGCCAGCAGTTTCCGCGCTCGCAATGAGCAGTTCTTC. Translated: CASSFRARNEQFF.

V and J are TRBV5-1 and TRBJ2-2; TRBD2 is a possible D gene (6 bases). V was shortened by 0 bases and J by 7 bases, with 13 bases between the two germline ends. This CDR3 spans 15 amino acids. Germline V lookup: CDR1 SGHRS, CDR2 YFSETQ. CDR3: CASSLAWAGSGELFF. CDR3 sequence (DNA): TGCGCCAGCAGCTTGGCCTGGGCGGGGAGCGGGGAGCTGTTTTTT.

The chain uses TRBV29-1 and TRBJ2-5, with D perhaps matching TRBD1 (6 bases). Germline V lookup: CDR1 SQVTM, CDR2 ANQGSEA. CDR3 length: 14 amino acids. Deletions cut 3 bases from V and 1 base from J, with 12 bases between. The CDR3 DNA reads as TGCAGCGTTGAGTCCAGACAGGTCCAAGAGACCCAGTACTTC. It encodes CSVESRQVQETQYF.

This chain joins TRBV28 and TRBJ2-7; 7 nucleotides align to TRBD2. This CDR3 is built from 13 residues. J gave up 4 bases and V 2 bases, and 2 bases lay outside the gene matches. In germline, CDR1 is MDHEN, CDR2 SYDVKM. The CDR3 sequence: CASSLAGVYEQYF. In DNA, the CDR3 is TGTGCCAGCAGTTTAGCGGGAGTGTACGAGCAGTACTTC. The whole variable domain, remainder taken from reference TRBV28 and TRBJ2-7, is DVKVTQSSRYLVKRTGEKVFLECVQDMDHENMFWYRQDPGLGLRLIYFSYDVKMKEKGDIPEGYSVSREKKERFSLILESASTNQTSMYLCASSLAGVYEQYFGPGTRLTVT.

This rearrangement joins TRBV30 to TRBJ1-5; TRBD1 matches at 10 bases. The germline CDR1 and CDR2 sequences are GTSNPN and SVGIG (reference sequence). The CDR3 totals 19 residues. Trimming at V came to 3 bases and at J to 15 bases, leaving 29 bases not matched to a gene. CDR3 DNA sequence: TGTGCCTGGAGGGGAAACCCCGGGACAGGGGCGACGATCCCGGGGCTAAGGCATTTT. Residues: CAWRGNPGTGATIPGLRHF.

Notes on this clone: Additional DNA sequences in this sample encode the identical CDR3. The DNA of the CDR3 is TGTGCCAGCAGCTTACGTGGTAATCAGCCCCAGCATTTT. Its translation: CASSLRGNQPQHF. V is TRBV7-2 and J is TRBJ1-5; D is undetermined. Germline assignment: CDR1 SGHTA and CDR2 FQGNSA. This CDR3 has 13 residues. Trimming left V 2 bases short and J 4 bases short, with 6 bases between.

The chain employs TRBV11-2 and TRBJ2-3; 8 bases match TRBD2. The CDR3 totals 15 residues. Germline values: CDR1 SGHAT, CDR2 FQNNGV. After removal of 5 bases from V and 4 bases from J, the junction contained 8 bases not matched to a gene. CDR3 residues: CASSHGGAGPDTQYF. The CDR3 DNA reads TGTGCCAGCAGCCACGGGGGGGCGGGACCAGATACGCAGTATTTT.

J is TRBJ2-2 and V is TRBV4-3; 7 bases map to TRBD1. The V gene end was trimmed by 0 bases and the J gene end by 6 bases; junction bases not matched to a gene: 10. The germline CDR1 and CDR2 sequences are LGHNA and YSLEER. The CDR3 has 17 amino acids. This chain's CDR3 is CASSQDLRLGQAGELFF. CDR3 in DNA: TGCGCCAGCAGCCAAGATCTTAGACTCGGACAGGCCGGGGAGCTGTTTTTT.

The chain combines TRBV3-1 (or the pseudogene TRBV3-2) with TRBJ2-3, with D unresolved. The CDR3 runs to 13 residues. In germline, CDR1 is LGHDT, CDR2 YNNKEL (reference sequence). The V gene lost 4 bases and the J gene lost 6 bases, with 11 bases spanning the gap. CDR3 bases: TGTGCCAGCAGCCCCCTACCCGGGGATACGCAGTATTTT. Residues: CASSPLPGDTQYF.

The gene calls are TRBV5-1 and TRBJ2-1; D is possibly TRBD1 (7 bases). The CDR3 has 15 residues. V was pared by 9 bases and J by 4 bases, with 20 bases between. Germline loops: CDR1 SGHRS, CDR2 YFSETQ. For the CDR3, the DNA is TGCGCCACCTCCCGGGGGACAGCCCTTTACAATGAGCAGTTCTTC. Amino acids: CATSRGTALYNEQFF.

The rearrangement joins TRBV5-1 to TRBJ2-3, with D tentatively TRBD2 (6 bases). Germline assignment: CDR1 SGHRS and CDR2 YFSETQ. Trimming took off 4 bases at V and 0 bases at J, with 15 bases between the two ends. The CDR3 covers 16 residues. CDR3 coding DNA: TGCGCCAGCAGCCCCCTGACCGGGACTAGCACAGATACGCAGTATTTT. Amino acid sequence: CASSPLTGTSTDTQYF.